This section outlines one T cell receptor beta chain sequence together with its context. The ends were cut back, 6 bases at V and 3 bases at J, with 9 bases in the middle. This CDR3 region has 11 residues. Germline CDR1 and CDR2: SQVTM and ANQGSEA. This sample was included in a study of blood T cell repertoires in COVID-19. Looking at the study overall: Samples representing acute and convalescent COVID-19 were sourced from the United States, Italy and Spain. T cells, B-cell-depleted T cells, or PBMCs supplied cDNA or gDNA.

Profiling relied on immunoSEQ multiplex PCR, and the TCRdb table lists in-frame clones only, not all of them. The sample shows about 190,000 clones, approximately 90% of them seen only once. This TCR was recovered from a man between 40 and 49 years old with active or convalescent COVID-19. The chain joins TRBV29-1 to TRBJ2-7, with D maybe TRBD2 (6 bases). Source material: peripheral blood. The chain's CDR3 is CSVTGGYEQYF. The DNA for the CDR3 is TGCAGCGTGACCGGGGGCTACGAGCAGTACTTC.